The present entry profiles one T cell receptor (beta chain) with its context. What it recognizes is unknown. Some clones are missing from TCRdb's copy, which holds only in-frame ones; the method was immunoSEQ multiplex PCR. This table has under 200,000 clones, about 90% appearing once. This sample stems from a study of cytomegalovirus exposure and HLA in healthy donors. Study-level points and caveats: Reports described diagnosis of cytomegalovirus status by the classifier as highly specific and sensitive. Altogether, more than 150 TCR beta chains were recorded as cytomegalovirus-associated.

CDR1 and CDR2 (germline): MDHEN, SYDVKM. The CDR3 sequence is 13 residues long. The germline V and J ends were trimmed by 8 bases and 4 bases, with 14 bases remaining between them. The sequencing input was PBMCs. The sequence derives from a woman aged 18 to 35 in good health and CMV-seropositive. This chain joins TRBV28 and TRBJ1-2, with no clear D. This chain's CDR3 is CASGEGDRYGYTF. The CDR3 nucleotides are TGTGCCAGCGGGGAGGGAGACCGCTATGGCTACACCTTC.